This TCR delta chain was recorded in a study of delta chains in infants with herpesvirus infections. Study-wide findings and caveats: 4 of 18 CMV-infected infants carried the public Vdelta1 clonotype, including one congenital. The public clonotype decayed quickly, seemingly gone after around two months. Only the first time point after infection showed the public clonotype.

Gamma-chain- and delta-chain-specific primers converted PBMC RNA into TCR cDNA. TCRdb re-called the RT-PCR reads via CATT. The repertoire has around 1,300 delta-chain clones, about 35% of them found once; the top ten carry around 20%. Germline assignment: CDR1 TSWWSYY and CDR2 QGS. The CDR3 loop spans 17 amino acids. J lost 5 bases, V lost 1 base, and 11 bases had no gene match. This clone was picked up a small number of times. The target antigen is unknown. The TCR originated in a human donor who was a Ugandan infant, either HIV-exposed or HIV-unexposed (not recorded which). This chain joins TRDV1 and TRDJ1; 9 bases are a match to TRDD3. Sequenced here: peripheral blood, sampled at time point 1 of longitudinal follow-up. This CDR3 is CALGEPLGLGEPDKLIF. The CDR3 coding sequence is TGTGCTCTTGGGGAACCCCTTGGACTGGGGGAACCAGATAAACTCATCTTT.